A selection of T cell receptor beta chains follows, all from one sample in a study of shared clonotypes between healthy human individuals. Clones were sequenced by immunoSEQ multiplex PCR, and TCRdb holds only the in-frame ones, with some missing. The sample carries some 680,000 clones, about three quarters recorded once. Specimen: memory CD4+ T cells sorted from blood. The receptor set was obtained from a young woman in good health. The CDR3 runs from the conserved cysteine through the conserved F or W. A D gene is named only where the DNA matches it firmly. Clone sizes are given selectively: once, few, many, or a class where the clone is expanded.

D	V	size	J	DNA	CDR3
TRBD1	TRBV14	-	TRBJ2-5	TGTGCCAGCAGCCGGGGGACAGGGCAAACCTCTGGGGAGACCCAGTACTTC	CASSRGTGQTSGETQYF
-	TRBV4-1	-	TRBJ2-3	TGCGCCAGCAGCCAATGGGGCACAGATACGCAGTATTTT	CASSQWGTDTQYF
TRBD2	TRBV7-9	-	TRBJ2-7	TGTGCCAGCAGCTTTTCGGCACGGGGGGAATACGAGCAGTACTTC	CASSFSARGEYEQYF
-	TRBV19	-	TRBJ1-5	TGTGCCAGCAACCGGGGTAGCAATCAGCCCCAGCATTTT	CASNRGSNQPQHF
TRBD1	TRBV19	once	TRBJ2-7	TGTGCCAGTAGTCCTCAGGGACAGGGCGTTACGTACGAGCAGTACTTC	CASSPQGQGVTYEQYF
-	TRBV28	-	TRBJ1-2	TGTGCCAGCAGTAAAGCTAACTATGGCTACACCTTC	CASSKANYGYTF
-	TRBV6-1	once	TRBJ2-3	TGTGCCAGCAGTGAAGCCCTTCCGCTGGGAGATACGCAGTATTTT	CASSEALPLGDTQYF
-	TRBV11-2	-	TRBJ2-7	TGTGCCAGCAGCTTAGATATAGCTCGTGAGCAGTACTTC	CASSLDIAREQYF
-	TRBV13	-	TRBJ2-5	TGTGCCAGCAGCTCCCCCCATGGGGGGACGGAGACCCAGTACTTC	CASSSPHGGTETQYF
TRBD2	TRBV7-8	few	TRBJ2-7	TGTGCCAGCAGCTCCGGAGTGATAGCGGGAGGGGCCTACGAGCAGTACTTC	CASSSGVIAGGAYEQYF
TRBD2	TRBV19	-	TRBJ2-5	TGTGCCAGTAGTAAAGGAACTAGCGGGAGGGCCCGGGAGACCCAGTACTTC	CASSKGTSGRARETQYF
TRBD1	TRBV6-5	-	TRBJ1-1	TGTGCCAGCATTGCGACGAGGACAGGGGGCACTGAAGCTTTCTTT	CASIATRTGGTEAFF
-	TRBV9	-	TRBJ2-5	TGTGCCAGCAGCGCCCTGGCTAGGGGCCGGGAGACCCAGTACTTC	CASSALARGRETQYF